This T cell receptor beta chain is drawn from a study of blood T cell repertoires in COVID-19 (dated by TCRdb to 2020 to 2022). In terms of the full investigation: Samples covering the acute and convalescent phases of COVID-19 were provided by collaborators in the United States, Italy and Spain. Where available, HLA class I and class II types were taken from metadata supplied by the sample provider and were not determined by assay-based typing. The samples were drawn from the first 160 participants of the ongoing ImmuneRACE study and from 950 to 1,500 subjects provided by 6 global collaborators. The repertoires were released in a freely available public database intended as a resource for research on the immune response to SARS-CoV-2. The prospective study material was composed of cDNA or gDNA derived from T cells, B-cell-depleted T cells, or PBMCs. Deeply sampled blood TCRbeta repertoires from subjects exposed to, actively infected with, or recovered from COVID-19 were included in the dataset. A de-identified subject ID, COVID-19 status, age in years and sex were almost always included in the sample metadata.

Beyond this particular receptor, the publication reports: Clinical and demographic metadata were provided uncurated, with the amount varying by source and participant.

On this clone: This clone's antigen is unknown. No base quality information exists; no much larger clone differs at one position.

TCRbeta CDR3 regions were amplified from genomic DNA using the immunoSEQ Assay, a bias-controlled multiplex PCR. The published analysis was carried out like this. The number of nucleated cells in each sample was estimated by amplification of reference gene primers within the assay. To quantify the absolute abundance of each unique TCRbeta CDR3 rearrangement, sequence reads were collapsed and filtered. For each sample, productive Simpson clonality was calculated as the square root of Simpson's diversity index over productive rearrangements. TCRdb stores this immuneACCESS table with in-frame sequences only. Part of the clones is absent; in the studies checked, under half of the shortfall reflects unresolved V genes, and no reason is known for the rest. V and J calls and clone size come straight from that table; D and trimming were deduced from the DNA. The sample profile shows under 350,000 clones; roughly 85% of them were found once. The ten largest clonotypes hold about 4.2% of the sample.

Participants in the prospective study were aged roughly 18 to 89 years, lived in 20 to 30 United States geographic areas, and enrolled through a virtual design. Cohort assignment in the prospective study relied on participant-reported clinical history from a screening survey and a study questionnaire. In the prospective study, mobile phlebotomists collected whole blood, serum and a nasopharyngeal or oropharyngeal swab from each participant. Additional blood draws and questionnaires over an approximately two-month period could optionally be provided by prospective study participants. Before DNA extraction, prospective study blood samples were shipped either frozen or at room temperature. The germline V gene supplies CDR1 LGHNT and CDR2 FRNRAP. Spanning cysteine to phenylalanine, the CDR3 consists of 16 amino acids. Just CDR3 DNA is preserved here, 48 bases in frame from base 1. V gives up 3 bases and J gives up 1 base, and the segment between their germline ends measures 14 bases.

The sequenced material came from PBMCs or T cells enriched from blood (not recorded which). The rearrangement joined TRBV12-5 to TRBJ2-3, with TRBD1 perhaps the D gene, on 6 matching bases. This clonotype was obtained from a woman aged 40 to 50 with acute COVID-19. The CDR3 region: CASGLTGQKGTDTQYF. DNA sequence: TGTGCTAGTGGTTTAACGGGACAAAAAGGCACAGATACGCAGTATTTT.